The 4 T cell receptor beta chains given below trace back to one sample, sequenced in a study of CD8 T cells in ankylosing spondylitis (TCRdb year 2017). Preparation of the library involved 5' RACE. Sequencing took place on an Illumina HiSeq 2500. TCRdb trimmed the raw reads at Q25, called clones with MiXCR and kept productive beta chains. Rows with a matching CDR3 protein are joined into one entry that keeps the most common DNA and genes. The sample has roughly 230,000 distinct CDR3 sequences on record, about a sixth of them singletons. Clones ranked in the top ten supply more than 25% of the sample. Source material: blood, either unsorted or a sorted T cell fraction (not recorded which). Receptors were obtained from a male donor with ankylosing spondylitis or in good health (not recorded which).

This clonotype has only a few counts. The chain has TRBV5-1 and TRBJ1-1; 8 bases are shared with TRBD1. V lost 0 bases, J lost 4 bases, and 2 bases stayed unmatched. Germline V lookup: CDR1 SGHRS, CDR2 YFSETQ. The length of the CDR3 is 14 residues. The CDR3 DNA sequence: TGCGCCAGCAGCTTGGTACAGGGGGGCACTGAAGCTTTCTTT. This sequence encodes CASSLVQGGTEAFF.

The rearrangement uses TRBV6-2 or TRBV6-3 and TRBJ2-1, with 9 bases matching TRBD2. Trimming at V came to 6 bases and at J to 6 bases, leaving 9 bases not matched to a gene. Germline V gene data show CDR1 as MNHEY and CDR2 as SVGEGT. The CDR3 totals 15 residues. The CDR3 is CASRPLAGRFNEQFF. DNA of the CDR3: TGTGCCAGCAGACCCCTAGCGGGGAGGTTCAATGAGCAGTTCTTC.

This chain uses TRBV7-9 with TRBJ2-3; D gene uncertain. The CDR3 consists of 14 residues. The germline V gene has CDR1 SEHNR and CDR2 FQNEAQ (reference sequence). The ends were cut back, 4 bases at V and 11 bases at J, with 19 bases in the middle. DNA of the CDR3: TGTGCCAGCAGCTCAGGACGGGCTCCCCCTAAGCAGTATTTT. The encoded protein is CASSSGRAPPKQYF.

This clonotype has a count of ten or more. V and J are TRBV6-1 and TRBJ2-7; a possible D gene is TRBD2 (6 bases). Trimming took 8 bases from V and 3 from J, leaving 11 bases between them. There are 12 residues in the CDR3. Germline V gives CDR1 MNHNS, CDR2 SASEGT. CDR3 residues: CASSAAGYEQYF. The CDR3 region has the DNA TGTGCCAGCTCTGCAGCGGGCTACGAGCAGTACTTC.